The clone carrying this T cell receptor (beta chain) has ten or more counts. The antigen remains undetermined. This CDR3 comprises 16 residues. Trimming removed 2 bases from V and 4 bases from J; junction bases left unmatched: 7. Germline loops: CDR1 SGDLS, CDR2 YYNGEE. The data belong to a study of T cells in Graves' hyperthyroidism and ophthalmopathy. Diagnoses rested on clinical symptoms, serum thyroxine and TRAb, thyroid ultrasound and orbital computed tomography. Findings and limits, study-wide: Separating ophthalmopathy from stable hyperthyroidism was achieved by a 13 V-J model. Median prediction lead before ophthalmopathy onset was around seven months with the model.

Amplification yielded TCR beta CDR3 regions, with RNA transcripts as the source. The HTBI set primed first-round TCR CDR3 RT-PCR. MiXCR, run by TCRdb on the multiplex PCR reads, gives a single entry per CDR3 protein. Here the sample spans roughly 500,000 distinct CDR3 sequences, 46% being singletons. Sequencing input: peripheral blood or thyroid tissue (not recorded which). The V gene is TRBV9, the J gene TRBJ1-3; 9 bases line up with TRBD1. The TCR sequence derives from an adult woman with Graves' disease, either hyperthyroidism or ophthalmopathy (not recorded which). The CDR3 sequence: CASSVTGTGPGNTIYF. CDR3 nucleotide sequence: TGTGCCAGCAGCGTGACCGGGACAGGGCCCGGAAACACCATATATTTT.